One and the same sample provided the 8 T cell receptor beta chains below, sequenced in a study of OX40 agonist ivuxolimab in advanced cancers. The data were produced by immunoSEQ multiplex PCR, yet TCRdb's version contains in-frame clones alone and is incomplete. The sample comprises 60,000 to 70,000 clones, 80% of which are singletons, and 1.2% rests with the top ten. Here the sequenced sample was CD4+ or CD8+ T cells sorted from blood, taken in a trial of the OX40 agonist ivuxolimab. The source of these receptors is an adult with an advanced solid tumor such as melanoma, head and neck, liver or kidney cancer.

This chain uses TRBV4-1 with TRBJ1-3, with TRBD1 identical over 8 bases. With V trimmed by 1 base and J by 4 bases, 6 bases remained unmatched. CDR1 and CDR2 from the germline V gene are MGHRA and YSYEKL. CDR3 length: 16 residues. The CDR3: CASSQVDRGAGNTIYF. CDR3 bases: TGCGCCAGCAGCCAAGTTGACAGGGGCGCAGGAAACACCATATATTTT.

The chain carries TRBV6-1 and TRBJ1-1; possible D gene TRBD1, 5 bases. The V gene lost 7 bases and the J gene lost 0 bases, with 9 bases spanning the gap. This CDR3 region has 13 residues. The germline gives CDR1 MNHNS, CDR2 SASEGT. This CDR3 reads CASKEGLNTEAFF. The CDR3 bases are TGTGCCAGCAAGGAGGGGTTGAACACTGAAGCTTTCTTT.

CDR3 loop: CASSRAGGADTQYF. The DNA for the CDR3 is TGTGCCAGTAGTAGGGCGGGGGGCGCAGATACGCAGTATTTT. The chain links TRBV19 to TRBJ2-3, with 8 bases fitting TRBD2. Germline lookup yields CDR1 LNHDA and CDR2 SQIVND (reference sequence). This CDR3 region has 14 residues. V shed 4 bases, J shed 4 bases, and the junction held 4 bases outside the gene matches.

The chain links TRBV4-1 to TRBJ2-5, with TRBD2 matching over 11 bases. The CDR3 runs to 17 residues. Germline assignment: CDR1 MGHRA and CDR2 YSYEKL. J was trimmed by 2 bases and V by 4 bases; bases with no gene match: 9. CDR3 protein: CASSPRLAGTLQETQYF. In nucleotides, the CDR3 is TGCGCCAGCAGCCCGCGACTAGCGGGGACGCTACAAGAGACCCAGTACTTC.

The V and J genes are TRBV18 and TRBJ2-1; 7 bases fit TRBD1. J gave up 9 bases and V 8 bases, and 7 bases lay outside the gene matches. Germline V gene data show CDR1 as KGHSH and CDR2 as LQKENI. This CDR3 region has 12 residues. CDR3 nucleotides: TGTGCCAGCCTCCGACAGGGCGGTGAGCAGTTCTTC. Protein sequence: CASLRQGGEQFF.

The V and J genes are TRBV5-1 and TRBJ2-7; TRBD1 matches at 8 bases. In germline, CDR1 is SGHRS, CDR2 YFSETQ. After removal of 2 bases from V and 0 bases from J, the junction contained 1 base not matched to a gene. This CDR3 contains 14 residues. In nucleotides, the CDR3 is TGCGCCAGCAGCTTACAGGGGGGCTCCTACGAGCAGTACTTC. It yields the protein CASSLQGGSYEQYF.

The V gene is TRBV6-5, the J gene TRBJ2-7, with D possibly being TRBD1 (5 bases). This CDR3 comprises 13 residues. CDR1 and CDR2 (germline): MNHEY, SVGAGI. The germline V and J ends were trimmed by 6 bases and 5 bases, with 14 bases remaining between them. Here the CDR3 DNA reads TGTGCCAGCAGCCCAGGGAAAGTCGACGAGCAGTACTTC. This translates into CASSPGKVDEQYF.

Comments on this clone: One junction end does not reproduce the germline sequence, and a read error may be involved. This chain connects TRBV5-3 to TRBJ1-1; D gene ambiguous. TRBV5-3 is noted as an ORF with a role that remains uncertain. The CDR3 consists of 13 residues. The DNA of the CDR3 is TGTGCCAGCAGCTCACCGGGGAACACTGAAGCTTTCTTT. This encodes CASSSPGNTEAFF.